These 17 T cell receptor beta chains originate from one sample sequenced in a study of T cell responses to AZD1222 COVID-19 vaccine. Clones were sequenced by immunoSEQ multiplex PCR, and TCRdb holds only the in-frame ones, with some missing. This sample has 15,000 to 20,000 clones, with roughly 90% found just once. The material sequenced was peripheral blood, taken 28 days after the second AZD1222 dose. These receptor sequences come from an adult who received the AZD1222 COVID-19 vaccine.

V gene TRBV29-1 combines with J gene TRBJ2-7; TRBD1 matches 7 bases. V trimming: 7 bases; J trimming: 5 bases; junction bases outside the gene matches: 8. The germline gives CDR1 SQVTM, CDR2 ANQGSEA. This CDR3 is built from 12 residues. Written as DNA, the CDR3 is TGCAGCGCCTCAGGGGGATCCGACGAGCAGTACTTC. It encodes CSASGGSDEQYF.

The J gene is TRBJ2-1, the V gene TRBV5-4; 7 bases agree with TRBD2. Germline CDR1 SGHNT, CDR2 YYREEE (reference sequence). The CDR3 totals 16 residues. V lost 4 bases, J lost 4 bases, and 11 bases stayed unmatched. The CDR3 protein is CASSPGPAGFYNEQFF. The CDR3 bases are TGTGCCAGCAGCCCTGGCCCAGCGGGGTTTTACAATGAGCAGTTCTTC.

This chain uses TRBV28 with TRBJ1-4, with D perhaps matching TRBD1 (6 bases). Trimming shortened V by 6 bases and J by 4 bases, and 12 bases separated the two germline ends. This CDR3 has 14 amino acids. Germline CDR1 is MDHEN and CDR2 is SYDVKM. The CDR3 DNA reads TGTGCCAGCAGCCGGGGACAAGATAATGAAAAACTGTTTTTT. Encoded protein: CASSRGQDNEKLFF.

The V gene is TRBV7-9, the J gene TRBJ2-7; 7 positions match TRBD1. There are 13 residues in the CDR3. The V segment lost 5 bases and the J segment 7 bases; nucleotides outside the gene matches: 8. Germline V gives CDR1 SEHNR, CDR2 FQNEAQ (reference sequence). The chain's CDR3 is CASSETGIGEQYV. CDR3 nucleotides: TGTGCCAGCAGCGAGACAGGGATTGGGGAGCAGTACGTC.

The chain employs TRBV3-1 (or the pseudogene TRBV3-2) and TRBJ1-2; weak D call: TRBD1 (5 bases). The CDR3 has 14 residues. V was trimmed by 4 bases and J by 8 bases, leaving 17 bases between them. Germline CDR1 reads LGHDT; CDR2 reads YNNKEL (reference sequence). The CDR3, as DNA: TGTGCCAGCAGCCTGGGACTGATCCCTCTCGGCTACACCTTC. Amino acid sequence: CASSLGLIPLGYTF.

The chain uses TRBV21-1 and TRBJ1-2; TRBD1 is taken as the D call from the table, unchecked against the DNA. TRBV21-1 is reported as a pseudogene. CDR3 length: 14 residues. The CDR3 protein is CASSKERGGRGYTF. The CDR3 DNA reads TGTGCCAGCAGCAAAGAGAGAGGGGGTCGTGGCTACACCTTC.

This clone was counted only a few times. CDR3 nucleotides: TGTGCCAGCAGCTTACAACCCCCAGGTTCGAGCTACAATGAGCAGTTCTTC. Translated: CASSLQPPGSSYNEQFF. The chain employs TRBV7-2 and TRBJ2-1; D uncertain. V was cut by 2 bases and J by 3 bases, with 17 bases left in between. This CDR3 contains 17 residues. Germline assignment: CDR1 SGHTA and CDR2 FQGNSA.

V gene TRBV6-5 combines with J gene TRBJ2-3; 12 bases line up with TRBD2. Germline V gene data show CDR1 as MNHEY and CDR2 as SVGAGI. V trimming: 2 bases; J trimming: 12 bases; junction bases outside the gene matches: 12. The CDR3 runs 16 residues. For the CDR3, the DNA is TGTGCCAGCAGTTACCGCCGGACTAGCGGGACCCAACCCCAGTATTTT. It specifies CASSYRRTSGTQPQYF.

The V and J genes are TRBV21-1 and TRBJ2-1; TRBD1, the D gene given by the table, was not confirmed from the DNA. TRBV21-1 is shown as a pseudogene. CDR3 length equals 18 residues. The CDR3 DNA follows: TGTGCCAGCAGCAAAGGGGTCACAACGACAGGGAAATACAATGAGCAGTTCTTC. Protein product: CASSKGVTTTGKYNEQFF.

The chain links TRBV28 to TRBJ2-2; the D call may be TRBD1 or TRBD2 (5 bases each). This CDR3 has 13 residues. The germline V gene encodes CDR1 MDHEN and CDR2 SYDVKM. V was clipped by 10 bases and J by 4 bases, with 13 bases between them. CDR3: CATQGEGTGELFF. Written as DNA, the CDR3 is TGTGCCACTCAGGGTGAGGGCACCGGGGAGCTGTTTTTT.

This clone was observed a handful of times. The J gene is TRBJ1-2, the V gene TRBV5-1, with 8 bases that match TRBD1. The germline V gene has CDR1 SGHRS and CDR2 YFSETQ. Germline trimming cut 2 bases from V and 4 bases from J; bases unmatched to any gene: 13. CDR3 length: 17 residues. CDR3 loop: CASSFRTGSPGGYGYTF. The CDR3 coding sequence is TGCGCCAGCAGCTTCCGGACAGGGAGTCCGGGGGGCTATGGCTACACCTTC. Full variable domain (rest looked up from reference TRBV5-1 and TRBJ1-2): KAGVTQTPRYLIKTRGQQVTLSCSPISGHRSVSWYQQTPGQGLQFLFEYFSETQRNKGNFPGRFSGRQFSNSRSEMNVSTLELGDSALYLCASSFRTGSPGGYGYTFGSGTRLTVV.

In its sample, this clone ranks as large. The V and J genes are TRBV29-1 and TRBJ2-5; 12 positions agree with TRBD1. The germline V gene has CDR1 SQVTM and CDR2 ANQGSEA. This CDR3 spans 15 amino acids. V dropped 6 bases and J dropped 5; count of bases not matched to a gene: 10. CDR3: CSVDRWDRGLETQYF. As DNA, the CDR3 is TGCAGCGTGGATCGATGGGACAGGGGGCTGGAGACCCAGTACTTC.

Note on this clone: At one end the junction does not follow the germline gene, possibly because of a read error. The V and J genes are TRBV6-1 and TRBJ2-4; 13 bases are shared with TRBD2. This CDR3 region has 15 residues. The germline CDR1 and CDR2 sequences are MNHNS and SASEGT. The CDR3 DNA sequence: TGTGCCAGCAGTGAAATAACTAGCGGGAGGGGACCCGATGTCTTC. Its protein is CASSEITSGRGPDVF.

The chain uses TRBV27 and TRBJ1-2, with TRBD1 identical over 10 bases. Germline V gives CDR1 MNHEY, CDR2 SMNVEV (reference sequence). Trimming cost V 6 bases and J 4 bases; bases outside gene matches: 8. The CDR3 is 15 residues long. This CDR3 reads CASSYDRGPGYGYTF. The CDR3 region has the DNA TGTGCCAGCAGCTACGACAGGGGGCCGGGCTATGGCTACACCTTC.

The chain has TRBV7-2 and TRBJ2-2, with D unresolved. V shed 0 bases and J shed 1 base, with 3 bases lying between them. In germline, CDR1 is SGHTA, CDR2 FQGNSA. The CDR3 consists of 14 residues. This CDR3 reads CASSLAGNTGELFF. The CDR3 DNA reads TGTGCCAGCAGCTTAGCAGGGAACACCGGGGAGCTGTTTTTT.

This clone has just one count. The rearrangement uses TRBV6-5 and TRBJ2-7; D perhaps matches TRBD2 (6 bases). The CDR3 consists of 13 residues. V lost 8 bases and J lost 4, with 15 bases in between. Per germline, CDR1 MNHEY and CDR2 SVGAGI. DNA of the CDR3: TGTGCCAGCCGGTGGGGGGTTGAGTACGAGCAGTACTTC. Its protein is CASRWGVEYEQYF.

V gene TRBV6-5 combines with J gene TRBJ1-1; 7 positions agree with TRBD1. V was pared by 6 bases and J by 4 bases, with 5 bases of the junction left unmatched. The CDR3 spans 13 residues. Germline CDR1 MNHEY, CDR2 SVGAGI. The DNA of the CDR3 is TGTGCCAGCAGCCGACAGGGACTCACTGAAGCTTTCTTT. Translating gives CASSRQGLTEAFF.